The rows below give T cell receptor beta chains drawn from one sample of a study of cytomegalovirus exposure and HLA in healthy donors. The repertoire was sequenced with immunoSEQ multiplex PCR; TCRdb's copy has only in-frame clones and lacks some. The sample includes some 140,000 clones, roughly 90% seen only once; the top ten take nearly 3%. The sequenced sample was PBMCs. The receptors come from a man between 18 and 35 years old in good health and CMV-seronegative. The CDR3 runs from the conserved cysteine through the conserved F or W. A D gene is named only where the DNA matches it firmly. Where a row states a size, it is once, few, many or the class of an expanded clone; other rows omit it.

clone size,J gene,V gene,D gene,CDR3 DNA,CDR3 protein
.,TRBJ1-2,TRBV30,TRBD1,TGTGCCTGGAAACGGCAGGGGGCTGGCTACACCTTC,CAWKRQGAGYTF
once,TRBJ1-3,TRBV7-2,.,TGTGCCACCGAAAGGGTACAGGGAAGAAACACCATATATTTT,CATERVQGRNTIYF
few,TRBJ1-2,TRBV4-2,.,TGTGCCAGCAGCCAAGTGACACCCACTAACTATGGCTACACCTTC,CASSQVTPTNYGYTF
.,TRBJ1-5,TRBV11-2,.,TGTGCCAGCAGCTTAGACAGAAATCAGCCCCAGCATTTT,CASSLDRNQPQHF
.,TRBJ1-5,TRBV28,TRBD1,TGTGCCAGCACGACAGGGATTCAGCCCCAGCATTTT,CASTTGIQPQHF
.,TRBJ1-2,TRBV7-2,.,TGTGCCAGCAGAACCCGGGCAGGGGCTTATCCTTTCTATGGCTACACCTTC,CASRTRAGAYPFYGYTF
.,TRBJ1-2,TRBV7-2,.,TGTGCCAGCAGCTTAGATCCGTCAGAAACTAACTATGGCTACACCTTC,CASSLDPSETNYGYTF
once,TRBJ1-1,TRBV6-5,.,TGTGCCAGCAGCACCCAGGGGATGAACACTGAAGCTTTCTTT,CASSTQGMNTEAFF
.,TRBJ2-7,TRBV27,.,TGTGCCAGCAGTTTTGCCAGGGCTACCTACGAGCAGTACTTC,CASSFARATYEQYF
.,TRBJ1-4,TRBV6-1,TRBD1,TGTGCCAGCAGTGACCCGGGACAGGCTAATGAAAAACTGTTTTTT,CASSDPGQANEKLFF
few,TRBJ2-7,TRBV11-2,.,TGTGCCAGCAGCTTAGACCGTTACGAGCAGTACTTC,CASSLDRYEQYF
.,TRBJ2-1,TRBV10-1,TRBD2,TGCGCCAGCAGTGAATCTAGCGGGAGTATTCCCAATGAGCAGTTCTTC,CASSESSGSIPNEQFF
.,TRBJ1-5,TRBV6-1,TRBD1,TGTGCCAGCAGTGATATCAGGACAGGTGGTTTCGGTCAGCCCCAGCATTTT,CASSDIRTGGFGQPQHF
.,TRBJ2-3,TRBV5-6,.,TGTGCCAGCAGGGCCCTAGCGTCGTCCACAGATACGCAGTATTTT,CASRALASSTDTQYF
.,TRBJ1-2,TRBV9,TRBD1,TGTGCCAGCGGGCCTGGGACCGATGGACAGGCGGTCACCTTC,CASGPGTDGQAVTF
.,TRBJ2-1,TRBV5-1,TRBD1,TGCGCCAGCAGCCTGGGACAGGGGGCAGGCGATGAGCAGTTCTTC,CASSLGQGAGDEQFF
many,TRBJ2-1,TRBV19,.,TGTGCCAGTAGTATAGAGGGCCTCCTTTACAATGAGCAGTTCTTC,CASSIEGLLYNEQFF
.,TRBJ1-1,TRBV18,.,TGTGCCAGCTCACCACGGGCAGACAGGATCAGCACTGAAGCTTTCTTT,CASSPRADRISTEAFF
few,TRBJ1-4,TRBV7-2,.,TGTGCCAGCAGCCGGCTCGGGTCTTTGGCTAATGAAAAACTGTTTTTT,CASSRLGSLANEKLFF
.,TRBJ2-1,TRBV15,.,TGTGCCACCAGCAGACCTCTCGGGGGGCTGGGATATGAGCAGTTCTTC,CATSRPLGGLGYEQFF
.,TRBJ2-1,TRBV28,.,TGTGCCAGCATTGACAGCGTTTACAATGAGCAGTTCTTC,CASIDSVYNEQFF
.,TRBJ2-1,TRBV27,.,TGTGCCAGCAGTTTAAACAGGGCATTAGTATACAATGAGCAGTTCTTC,CASSLNRALVYNEQFF
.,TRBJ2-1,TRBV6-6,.,TGTGCCAGCAGTTACGCGGGACCTACCTACAATGAGCAGTTCTTC,CASSYAGPTYNEQFF
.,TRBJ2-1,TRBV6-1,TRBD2,TGTGCCAGCAGGGGGGAGGGACGCTACAATGAGCAGTTCTTC,CASRGEGRYNEQFF
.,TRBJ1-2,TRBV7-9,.,TGTGCCAGCAGCTCGATTCCGGGCCCGGGGGTACTAAACTATGGCTACACCTTC,CASSSIPGPGVLNYGYTF
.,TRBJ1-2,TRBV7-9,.,TGTGCCGATGTATCACCCCCACCCCTCGGGTATGGCTACACCTTC,CADVSPPPLGYGYTF
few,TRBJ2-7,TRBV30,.,TGTGCTCTGTGGAGCGGCTACGAGCAGTACTTC,CALWSGYEQYF
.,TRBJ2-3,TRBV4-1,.,TGCGCCAGCAGACCTGCCGGGGGTCTGCCAGATACGCAGTATTTT,CASRPAGGLPDTQYF
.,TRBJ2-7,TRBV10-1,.,TGCGCCAGCAGTGAGTCTGAGAGGGGGGACAGTTGGTCCTACGAGCAGTACTTC,CASSESERGDSWSYEQYF
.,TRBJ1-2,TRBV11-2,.,TGTGCCAGCAGCTCTACTAGCGGCTACACCTTC,CASSSTSGYTF
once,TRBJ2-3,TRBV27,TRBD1,TGTGCCAGCAGTTACCTCGACAGGGCAGATACGCAGTATTTT,CASSYLDRADTQYF
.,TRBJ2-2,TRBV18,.,TGTGCCAGCTCACCAGGGGGCGCGAACACCGGGGAGCTGTTTTTT,CASSPGGANTGELFF
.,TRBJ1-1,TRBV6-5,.,TGTGCCAGCAGTTTACAGGCCCCGAACACTGAAGCTTTCTTT,CASSLQAPNTEAFF
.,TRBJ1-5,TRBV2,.,TGTGCCTGTAAAAGGGAGGATAGCAATCAGCCCCAGCATTTT,CACKREDSNQPQHF
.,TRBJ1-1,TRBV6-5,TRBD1,TGTGCCAGCACCACAGGGGGCCCGAACACTGAAGCTTTCTTT,CASTTGGPNTEAFF
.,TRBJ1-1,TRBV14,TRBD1,TGTGCCAGCAGCCAAGACCCTACGACAGGGAGTCTTGAAGCTTTCTTT,CASSQDPTTGSLEAFF
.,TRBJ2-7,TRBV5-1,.,TGCGCCAGCAGCTTCGCAGGGAACTCCGAGCAGTACTTC,CASSFAGNSEQYF
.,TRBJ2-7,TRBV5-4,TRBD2,TGTGCCAGCAGCCCCCTAGCGGGAGAAGATTACGAGCAGTACTTC,CASSPLAGEDYEQYF
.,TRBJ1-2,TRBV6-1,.,TGTGCCAGCAGTGAGGGTGACAGGACCCTCTATGGCTACACCTTC,CASSEGDRTLYGYTF
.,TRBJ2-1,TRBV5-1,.,TGCGCCAGCAGCTTGGATAGGGGTGAGCAGTTCTTC,CASSLDRGEQFF
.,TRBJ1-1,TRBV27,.,TGTGCCAGCGCTTGGGCCGTATACACTGAAGCTTTCTTT,CASAWAVYTEAFF
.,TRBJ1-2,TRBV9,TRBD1,TGTGCCAGCAGCGCAAGACAGGGATTTAACTATGGCTACACCTTC,CASSARQGFNYGYTF
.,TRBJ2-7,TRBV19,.,TGTGCCAGTAGTCTCCCCCCGGTGAGCGAGCAGTACTTC,CASSLPPVSEQYF
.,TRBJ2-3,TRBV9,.,TGTGCCAGCAGCGTAGCTGGGGCGCACGTCCCAGATACGCAGTATTTT,CASSVAGAHVPDTQYF
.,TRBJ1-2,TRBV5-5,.,TGTGCCAGCAGCTTGCCAGGTGGTTATGGCTACACCTTC,CASSLPGGYGYTF
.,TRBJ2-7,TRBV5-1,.,TGCGCCAGCAGCTTGGAGGGGCCCTACGAGCAGTACTTC,CASSLEGPYEQYF
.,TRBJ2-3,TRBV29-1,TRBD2,TGCAGCGTTGAGGCTAGCGGGGTGGCAGATACGCAGTATTTT,CSVEASGVADTQYF
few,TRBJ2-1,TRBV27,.,TGTGCCAGCAGTCCTAGGCCCCCACAGGGCCATCACGAGCAGTTCTTC,CASSPRPPQGHHEQFF
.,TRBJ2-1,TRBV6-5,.,TGTGCCAGCAGTGGCCAGGGGGAGCAGTTCTTC,CASSGQGEQFF